This T cell receptor beta chain derives from a study of shared clonotypes between healthy human individuals. This clone was observed a single time. A far larger clone is only one base removed, so a read error is likely. TCRdb's table, derived via immunoSEQ multiplex PCR, lists solely in-frame clones and lacks some. Here the sample spans hundreds of thousands of clones, roughly three quarters being singletons. The sequenced material came from PBMCs. The origin of this receptor is a woman in her thirties or forties in good health. Some clones in this sample may be carry-over from other donors' samples.

The CDR3 DNA follows: TGCAGCGTTGTACAGGGTTTTGACACCCAGTACTTC. It encodes CSVVQGFDTQYF. The chain combines TRBV29-1 with TRBJ2-5; D is perhaps TRBD1 (6 bases). The ends were cut back, 4 bases at V and 8 bases at J, with 14 bases in the middle. Per the germline V gene, CDR1 is SQVTM and CDR2 is ANQGSEA. CDR3 length equals 12 residues.